The 16 T cell receptor beta chains below come from one sample, sequenced in a study of blood T cell repertoires in COVID-19. Assay used: immunoSEQ multiplex PCR; TCRdb lists only in-frame clones, some missing. Of 85,000 to 120,000 clones listed, approximately 92% are singletons. Sequenced sample: peripheral blood. The receptors originated from a woman in her forties or fifties with COVID-19, enrolled during active disease.

The genes are TRBV11-3 and TRBJ2-7; TRBD1 matches 8 bases. This CDR3 region has 14 residues. J lost 6 bases, V lost 7 bases, and 11 bases had no gene match. Germline V gives CDR1 SGHNT, CDR2 YENEEA. The CDR3 loop reads CASTLTGAPGEQYF. The CDR3 DNA reads TGTGCCAGCACCCTGACAGGGGCCCCTGGCGAGCAGTACTTC.

V is TRBV6-1 and J is TRBJ1-3; the D gene is possibly TRBD1 (5 bases). Trimming removed 3 bases from V and 4 bases from J, with 10 bases in between. Per germline, CDR1 MNHNS and CDR2 SASEGT. This CDR3 comprises 14 residues. CDR3 protein: CASSEAGNGNTIYF. Written as DNA, the CDR3 is TGTGCCAGCAGTGAGGCAGGGAACGGAAACACCATATATTTT.

The V call is TRBV28, the J call TRBJ1-5; the D gene is possibly TRBD1 (5 bases). Germline lookup yields CDR1 MDHEN and CDR2 SYDVKM. The CDR3 sequence is 13 residues long. The ends were cut back, 4 bases at V and 6 bases at J, with 10 bases in the middle. For the CDR3, the DNA is TGTGCCAGCAGTTCGCAGGGTATTCAGCCCCAGCATTTT. This codes for CASSSQGIQPQHF. The variable domain in full, with the rest retrieved from reference TRBV28 and TRBJ1-5, is DVKVTQSSRYLVKRTGEKVFLECVQDMDHENMFWYRQDPGLGLRLIYFSYDVKMKEKGDIPEGYSVSREKKERFSLILESASTNQTSMYLCASSSQGIQPQHFGDGTRLSIL.

The chain has TRBV30 and TRBJ2-1; 13 bases line up with TRBD2. After removal of 0 bases from V and 8 bases from J, the junction contained 10 bases not matched to a gene. The germline gives CDR1 GTSNPN, CDR2 SVGIG (reference sequence). There are 17 residues in the CDR3. In DNA, the CDR3 is TGTGCCTGGAGTGTAGGGGAACTAGCGGGGGGGCCTGATGAGCAGTTCTTC. Its protein is CAWSVGELAGGPDEQFF.

The J gene is TRBJ1-4, the V gene TRBV5-1; TRBD1 agrees at 7 bases. The CDR3 extends over 14 amino acids. J gave up 4 bases and V 4 bases, and 4 bases lay outside the gene matches. Germline V lookup: CDR1 SGHRS, CDR2 YFSETQ. The CDR3 coding sequence is TGCGCCAGCAGCAAGGACAGGATTAATGAAAAACTGTTTTTT. It is translated as CASSKDRINEKLFF.

This rearrangement joins TRBV11-2 to TRBJ2-5; TRBD2 matches at 16 bases. V lost 6 bases, J lost 5 bases, and 9 bases stayed unmatched. This CDR3 region has 17 residues. Germline V gene lookup returns CDR1 SGHAT and CDR2 FQNNGV. The CDR3 reads CASSRPGLAGGLETQYF. The CDR3 nucleotides are TGTGCCAGCAGTCGACCGGGACTAGCGGGGGGGCTGGAGACCCAGTACTTC.

This clone was detected once. Here the CDR3 reads CATTSDIYGYTF. As DNA, the CDR3 is TGTGCCACCACCTCGGACATCTATGGCTACACCTTC. J is TRBJ1-2 and V is TRBV15; D is possibly TRBD1 (5 bases). Trimming removed 7 bases at V and 4 bases at J, with 10 bases between. CDR3 size: 12 residues. From germline, CDR1 is LNHNV and CDR2 YYDKDF (reference sequence).

About this clone itself: Mismatch with germline at one junction end may stem from a read error. This chain uses TRBV7-2 with TRBJ1-5; weak D call: TRBD1 (5 bases). Germline V gene sequence: CDR1 SGHTA, CDR2 FQGNSA. CDR3 length: 13 residues. CDR3 residues: CASSLVSGGAQHF. For the CDR3, the DNA is TGTGCCAGCAGCTTAGTATCGGGCGGGGCCCAACATTTT.

The chain has TRBV6-5 and TRBJ1-1; D unresolved. The CDR3 spans 13 residues. The V gene lost 6 bases and the J gene lost 1 base, with 9 bases spanning the gap. Looked up from germline, CDR1 is MNHEY and CDR2 is SVGAGI. DNA of the CDR3: TGTGCCAGCAGAGACTCAGCGAACACTGAAGCTTTCTTT. Amino acid sequence: CASRDSANTEAFF.

V and J are TRBV2 and TRBJ1-6; unclear D gene. V shed 2 bases and J shed 10 bases, with 15 bases lying between them. CDR1 and CDR2 from the germline V gene are SNHLY and FYNNEI. This CDR3 spans 15 amino acids. In DNA form, the CDR3 reads TGTGCCAGCAGTGAAAGGAGGCAGTTGCGGTCACCCCTCCACTTT. It encodes CASSERRQLRSPLHF.

V usage is TRBV7-3 and J usage is TRBJ2-2, with 7 bases fitting TRBD1. In germline, CDR1 is SGHTA, CDR2 FQGTGA. Trimming cost V 5 bases and J 2 bases; bases outside gene matches: 11. CDR3 length: 17 amino acids. CDR3 sequence: CASSTLTGLSNTGELFF. The DNA for the CDR3 is TGTGCCAGCAGCACTTTGACAGGGCTTTCTAACACCGGGGAGCTGTTTTTT.

The chain employs TRBV6-1 and TRBJ1-5, with D possibly matching TRBD1 (5 bases). This CDR3 comprises 15 residues. V lost 3 bases to trimming and J lost 4 bases, with 13 bases between them. CDR1 MNHNS and CDR2 SASEGT come from the germline V gene. The CDR3 sequence is CASSDGAGGNQPQHF. In DNA form, the CDR3 reads TGTGCCAGCAGTGATGGGGCAGGAGGGAATCAGCCCCAGCATTTT.

J is TRBJ2-7 and V is TRBV24-1, with 7 nucleotides matching TRBD2. With V trimmed by 4 bases and J by 1 base, 6 bases remained unmatched. The germline gives CDR1 KGHDR, CDR2 SFDVKD. This CDR3 has 15 residues. CDR3 in DNA: TGTGCCACCAGTGACCTGGGGGGGGTATCCTACGAGCAGTACTTC. Its translation is CATSDLGGVSYEQYF.

The chain employs TRBV5-1 and TRBJ2-7; 10 positions match TRBD1. The CDR3 sequence is 14 residues long. Trimming at V came to 4 bases and at J to 3 bases, leaving 4 bases not matched to a gene. Germline CDR1 and CDR2: SGHRS and YFSETQ. The CDR3 DNA sequence: TGCGCCAGCAGCCCCTGGACAGGGGGCTACGAGCAGTACTTC. It translates to CASSPWTGGYEQYF.

The CDR3 DNA reads TGTGCCAGCATGTCGGGGGGAAATCAGCCCCAGCATTTT. It is translated as CASMSGGNQPQHF. The V gene is TRBV6-5, the J gene TRBJ1-5, with D tentatively TRBD1 (5 bases). With 7 bases removed from V and 4 bases from J, the gap between germline ends came to 11 bases. Germline V gene lookup returns CDR1 MNHEY and CDR2 SVGAGI. The CDR3 loop spans 13 amino acids.

On this clone itself: One end of the junction varies from germline; a read error may be responsible. The chain has TRBV19 and TRBJ1-2; D not resolved. The CDR3 runs to 10 residues. CDR1 LNHDA and CDR2 SQIVND come from the germline V gene (reference sequence). The CDR3 is CASSMGRIIF. As DNA, the CDR3 is TGTGCCAGTAGTATGGGCCGGATTATCTTC.